The T cell receptor (beta chain) described here comes from a study of shared clonotypes between healthy human individuals. General study findings and limits: Shared clonotypes: approximately 5% naive CD4, about 4% naive CD8, under 2.5% memory CD4, 0.4% to 0.5% memory CD8. Clonotypes which were not shared had lower generation probabilities than clonotypes that all four donors shared.

Germline CDR1 is MGHRA and CDR2 is YSYEKL. V shed 4 bases and J shed 3 bases, with 13 bases lying between them. The CDR3 is 15 amino acids. Running of the assay took place at deep level. Here immunoSEQ multiplex PCR was the method, and the copy in TCRdb shows in-frame clones only, minus some. The top ten hold under 0.8% of the sample, which has 950,000 to 1,100,000 clones, around 78% seen once. A word on this clone: Its target is unknown.

The specimen was memory CD4+ T cells from PBMCs. Subset denoted: CD45RA-negative fraction. This chain links TRBV4-1 with TRBJ2-1; possibly TRBD1 for D (6 bases). This clonotype was obtained from a man aged 18 to 30 in good health. Some clones in this sample may be carry-over from other donors' samples. The CDR3 bases are TGCGCCAGCAGCCCTTGGGACAACAACTACAATGAGCAGTTCTTC. As protein: CASSPWDNNYNEQFF.